The clone carrying this T cell receptor (beta chain) was counted a single time. These data are taken from a study of blood T cell repertoires in COVID-19. Study context: COVID-19 samples from acute and convalescent phases originated in the United States, Italy and Spain.

In the source study's methods: Amplification from reference gene primers served as the basis for estimated nucleated cell counts. Using immunoSEQ multiplex PCR, the repertoire was profiled, and TCRdb retains in-frame clones only, with some absent. V and J calls and clone size come straight from that table; D and trimming were deduced from the DNA. Among under 130,000 clones, around 87% were seen once, and the ten largest hold 32%. The germline V gene encodes CDR1 LGHNT and CDR2 FRNRAP. This CDR3 spans 16 amino acids. Trimming stripped 2 bases from V and 5 bases from J, with 15 bases between. The receptor was isolated from a woman aged 80 or over with acute or convalescent COVID-19. The gene calls are TRBV12-5 and TRBJ1-4, with a tentative D call TRBD1 (6 bases). Sequencing input: peripheral blood. The CDR3 DNA follows: TGTGCTAGTGGTTTGATAACAGGGCTTAGGAATGAAAAACTGTTTTTT. Protein product: CASGLITGLRNEKLFF.